The clone carrying this T cell receptor (beta chain) has just a few counts. The repertoire was sequenced with immunoSEQ multiplex PCR; TCRdb's copy has only in-frame clones and lacks some. The data contain approximately 280,000 clones, 87% of them seen just once; the ten biggest clones take up approximately 5.7%. The CDR3 covers 15 residues. V was cut by 3 bases and J by 0 bases, with 13 bases left in between. Germline lookup yields CDR1 SGHDT and CDR2 YYEEEE. The data stem from a study of blood T cell repertoires in COVID-19. Input material: PBMCs or T cells enriched from blood (not recorded which). The sequence was obtained from a woman between 40 and 50 years old who had recovered from COVID-19. This rearrangement joins TRBV5-6 to TRBJ2-7; possibly TRBD2 for D (5 bases). The CDR3 sequence is CASSSWGDISYEQYF. DNA of the CDR3: TGTGCCAGCAGCTCGTGGGGAGACATCTCCTACGAGCAGTACTTC.